One sample yielded the 8 T cell receptor beta chains listed below, sequenced in a study of tumor and adjacent non-tumor tissue in lung cancer. RNA was extracted from bulk tissue without any cell sorting. The library came from three nested PCR rounds adapted from ARM-PCR protocols. MiXCR, run by TCRdb on the multiplex PCR reads, gives a single entry per CDR3 protein. The sample lists approximately 79,000 distinct CDR3 sequences, 61% seen once, with about 15% in the top ten. The source material was lung tumor tissue. The receptors derive from a man between 65 and 85 years old with non-small cell lung cancer.

Concerning this clonotype itself: This may be a read error, as it is one base from a much larger clone. The genes are TRBV10-3 and TRBJ2-6; D may be TRBD1 (5 bases). This CDR3 contains 15 residues. Germline V lookup: CDR1 ENHRY, CDR2 SYGVKD. In DNA, the CDR3 is TGTGCCATCGGGCAGGGAAGCCCTGGGGCCAACGTCCTGGCTTTC. Its translation is CAIGQGSPGANVLAF.

The chain recombines TRBV20-1 with TRBJ1-1, with D possibly matching TRBD1 (5 bases). V was cut by 1 base and J by 10 bases, with 19 bases left in between. Per the germline V gene, CDR1 is DFQATT and CDR2 is SNEGSKA (reference sequence). CDR3 length equals 14 residues. CDR3 amino acids: CSARVPGAAFLAFF. CDR3 sequence (DNA): TGCAGTGCTAGAGTCCCCGGGGCAGCCTTCTTAGCTTTCTTT.

This clonotype was counted a few times. The V call is TRBV18, the J call TRBJ1-1; D is unclear. V was pared by 2 bases and J by 8 bases, with 15 bases between. This CDR3 has 14 amino acids. From germline, CDR1 is KGHSH and CDR2 LQKENI. The CDR3 here is CASSPVRLEGEAFF. For the CDR3, the DNA is TGTGCCAGCTCACCAGTACGGTTGGAGGGAGAAGCTTTCTTT.

The sample holds many counts of this clonotype. This chain links TRBV5-6 with TRBJ2-7; 8 bases match TRBD1. Germline V lookup: CDR1 SGHDT, CDR2 YYEEEE. The CDR3 length is 15 residues. Unmatched junction bases numbered 8, after V lost 3 bases and J lost 3 bases. The chain's CDR3 is CASSSLDRDNYEQYF. CDR3 DNA sequence: TGTGCCAGCAGCTCGTTGGACAGGGATAACTACGAGCAGTACTTC.

On this clonotype: Without the conserved terminal phenylalanine or tryptophan, this CDR3 likely stems from a read error. The V gene is TRBV28, the J gene TRBJ2-7, with D perhaps TRBD1 (6 bases). CDR3 length equals 12 residues. From germline, CDR1 is MDHEN and CDR2 SYDVKM. The CDR3 DNA is TGTTCCAGCACCAAGGGGGTCTACGAGCAGTACCTC. Protein product: CSSTKGVYEQYL.

This clonotype is a singleton in its sample. At one of its ends the junction is not consistent with the germline gene, which may arise from a read error. The V and J genes are TRBV20-1 and TRBJ1-6; TRBD1 might be the D (5 bases). CDR1 and CDR2 from the germline V gene are DFQATT and SNEGSKA (reference sequence). The CDR3 consists of 13 residues. The CDR3 spells CSARVGANSPLHF. For the CDR3, the DNA is TGCAGTGCTAGAGTCGGGGCTAATTCACCCCTACACTTT.

Concerning this clonotype itself: One junction end disagrees with the germline gene, perhaps due to a read error. The chain couples TRBV11-3 to TRBJ2-7; possible D gene TRBD2, 5 bases. Germline V gene data show CDR1 as SGHNT and CDR2 as YENEEA. The CDR3 length is 13 residues. CDR3 sequence (DNA): TGTTCCAGCAACTTGGTGGACTGGTCGGAGCAGTACTTC. Protein sequence: CSSNLVDWSEQYF.

This clonotype is labeled as large. This sequence joins TRBV29-1 and TRBJ2-2; 8 bases match TRBD1. Per germline, CDR1 SQVTM and CDR2 ANQGSEA. This CDR3 region has 12 residues. V shed 4 bases and J 12 bases; nucleotides not matched to a gene: 7. CDR3 nucleotides: TGCAGCGTTGGGGGGGACAGGTTAAAGCTGTTTTTT. It translates to CSVGGDRLKLFF.